This T cell receptor beta chain derives from a study of T cells in Graves' hyperthyroidism and ophthalmopathy. Uncontrolled infection, other autoimmune disease, pregnancy or lactation barred patients from enrollment. V was pared by 5 bases and J by 9 bases, with 11 bases between. The CDR3 is 11 residues long. Germline CDR1 and CDR2: DFQATT and SNEGSKA (reference sequence). Regions amplified from RNA transcripts were the TCR beta CDR3 regions. The TCR CDR3 first-round RT-PCR relied on the HTBI primer set. TCRdb called the multiplex PCR reads again in MiXCR, with one record for every CDR3 protein. The profile shows under 650,000 distinct CDR3 sequences, around 16% of them singletons. The table lists this clonotype with a few counts.

This chain links TRBV20-1 with TRBJ2-1, with D tentatively TRBD2 (6 bases). Sequenced: blood. This TCR came from a woman between 25 and 40 years old with Graves' hyperthyroidism. The CDR3 bases are TGCAGTGCTCGCGGAGGGACTGAGCAGTTCTTC. It encodes CSARGGTEQFF.